This T cell receptor beta chain was sequenced during a study of shared clonotypes between healthy human individuals. Study background: For every donor, three CD4 naive, three CD4 memory, two CD8 naive and one CD8 memory plates were used.

Original methodology: Junction-only sequences without quality scores were provided by ImmunoSEQ, so filtering was different. Assay: immunoSEQ multiplex PCR; the TCRdb copy retains only in-frame clones and omits some. V and J calls and clone size are given by that table; D and trimming were obtained from the DNA. The sample contains about 2.1 million clones, around 93% of which appear only once. Terminally differentiated effector memory CD45RA+ cells were excluded from the naive CD8 cells, which were CD45RO-negative and positively selected for CCR7. The healthy adult donors were HIV-negative and reported no recent acute infections or vaccinations. The material sequenced was naive CD8+ T cells from PBMCs. The receptor was derived from a man between 18 and 35 years old in good health. Some clones in this sample may be carry-over from other donors' samples.

This CDR3 reads CASSPGSGKPQHF. CDR3 bases: TGTGCCAGCAGCCCCGGGTCAGGGAAGCCCCAGCATTTT. The gene calls are TRBV4-2 and TRBJ1-5; a possible D gene is TRBD1 (5 bases). The CDR3 is 13 residues long. V dropped 4 bases and J dropped 8 bases, with 12 bases sitting between them. Germline lookup yields CDR1 LGHNA and CDR2 YNFKEQ.